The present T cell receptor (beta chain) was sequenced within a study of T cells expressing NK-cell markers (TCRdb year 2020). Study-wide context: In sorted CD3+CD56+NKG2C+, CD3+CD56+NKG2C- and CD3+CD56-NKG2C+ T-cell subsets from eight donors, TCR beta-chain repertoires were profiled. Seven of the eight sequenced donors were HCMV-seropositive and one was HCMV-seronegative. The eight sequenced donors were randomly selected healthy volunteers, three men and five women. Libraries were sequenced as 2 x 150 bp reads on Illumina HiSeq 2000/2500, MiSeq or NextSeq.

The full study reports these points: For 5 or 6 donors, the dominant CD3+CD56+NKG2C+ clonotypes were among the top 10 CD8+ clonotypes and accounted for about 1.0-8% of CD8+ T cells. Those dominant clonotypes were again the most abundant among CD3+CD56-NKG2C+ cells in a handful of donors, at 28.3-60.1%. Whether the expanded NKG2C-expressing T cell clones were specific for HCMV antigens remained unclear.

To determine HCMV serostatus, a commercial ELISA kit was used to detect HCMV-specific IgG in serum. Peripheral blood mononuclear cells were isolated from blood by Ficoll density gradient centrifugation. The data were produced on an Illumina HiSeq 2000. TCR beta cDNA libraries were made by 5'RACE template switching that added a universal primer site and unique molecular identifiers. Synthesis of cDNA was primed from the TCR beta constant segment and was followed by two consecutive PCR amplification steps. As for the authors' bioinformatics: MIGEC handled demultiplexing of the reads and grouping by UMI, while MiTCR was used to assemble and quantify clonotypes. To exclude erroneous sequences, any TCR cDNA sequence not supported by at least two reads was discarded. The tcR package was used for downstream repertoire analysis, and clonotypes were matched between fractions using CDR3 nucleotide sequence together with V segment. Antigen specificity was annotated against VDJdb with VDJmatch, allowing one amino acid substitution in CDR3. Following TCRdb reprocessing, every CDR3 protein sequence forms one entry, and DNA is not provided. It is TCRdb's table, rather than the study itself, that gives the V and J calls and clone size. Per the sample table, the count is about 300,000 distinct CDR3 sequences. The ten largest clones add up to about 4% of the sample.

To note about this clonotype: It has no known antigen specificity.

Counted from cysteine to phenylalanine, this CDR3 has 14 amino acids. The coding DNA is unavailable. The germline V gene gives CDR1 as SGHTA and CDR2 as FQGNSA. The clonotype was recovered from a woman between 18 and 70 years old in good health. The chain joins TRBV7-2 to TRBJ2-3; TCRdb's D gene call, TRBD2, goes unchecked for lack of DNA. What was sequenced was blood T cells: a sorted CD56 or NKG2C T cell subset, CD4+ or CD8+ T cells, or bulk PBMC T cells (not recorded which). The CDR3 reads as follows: CASTRAGVGDTQYF.